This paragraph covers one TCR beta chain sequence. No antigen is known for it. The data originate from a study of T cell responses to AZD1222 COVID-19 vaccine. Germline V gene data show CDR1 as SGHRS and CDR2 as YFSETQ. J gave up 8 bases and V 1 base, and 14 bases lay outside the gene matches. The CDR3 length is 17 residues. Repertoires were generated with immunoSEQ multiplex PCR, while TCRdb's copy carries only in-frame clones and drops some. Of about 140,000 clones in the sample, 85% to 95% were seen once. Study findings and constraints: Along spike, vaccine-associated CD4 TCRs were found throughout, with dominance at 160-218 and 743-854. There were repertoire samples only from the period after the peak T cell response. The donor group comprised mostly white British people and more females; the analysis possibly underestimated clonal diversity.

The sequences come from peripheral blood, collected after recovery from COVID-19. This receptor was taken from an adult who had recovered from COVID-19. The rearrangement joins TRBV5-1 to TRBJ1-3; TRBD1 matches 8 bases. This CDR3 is CASSLLGQGSRGDTIYF. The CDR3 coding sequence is TGCGCCAGCAGCTTGCTCGGACAGGGCAGTAGAGGGGACACCATATATTTT.